This is a list of T cell receptor beta chains from one sample in a study of blood T cells in healthy people across ages. TCRdb itself ran the 5' RACE reads through MiXCR, one entry per CDR3 protein. The top ten hold less than 20% of the sample, which has more than 700,000 distinct CDR3 sequences, around 45% seen once. The specimen sequenced was blood. The receptors derive from an older man in good health. CDR3s include the opening cysteine and the closing phenylalanine or tryptophan. D genes are given only for firm matches. Expanded clones are given a class, and other clones once, few, many or no size at all.

few | TRBJ2-1 | TRBV4-1 | TRBD2 | CASSYNILAGGPDYNEQFF | TGCGCCAGCAGCTACAATATACTAGCGGGAGGGCCGGACTACAATGAGCAGTTCTTC
NA | TRBJ2-7 | TRBV5-5 | NA | CASSLDGTAYNEQYF | TGTGCCAGCAGCTTGGACGGGACGGCTTACAATGAGCAGTACTTC
NA | TRBJ2-2 | TRBV20-1 | NA | CSANKGPTVNTGELFF | TGCAGTGCTAATAAGGGGCCTACGGTGAACACCGGGGAGCTGTTTTTT
NA | TRBJ2-5 | TRBV28 | NA | CASLERETQYF | TGTGCCAGCTTAGAGCGGGAGACCCAGTACTTC
many | TRBJ2-3 | TRBV5-1 | NA | CASSWQGRTTDTQYF | TGCGCCAGCAGCTGGCAGGGGAGAACGACAGATACGCAGTATTTT
NA | TRBJ1-3 | TRBV20-1 | NA | CSAREGISGNTIYF | TGCAGTGCTAGAGAGGGTATCTCTGGAAACACCATATATTTT
many | TRBJ2-3 | TRBV12-3/TRBV12-4 | NA | CASRGADTQYF | TGTGCCAGCAGGGGTGCAGATACGCAGTATTTT
NA | TRBJ2-7 | TRBV29-1 | TRBD1 | CSVEGGTASYEQYF | TGCAGCGTTGAAGGTGGGACAGCATCCTACGAGCAGTACTTC
few | TRBJ2-5 | TRBV10-3 | TRBD1 | CAISESERTGEETQYF | TGTGCCATCAGTGAGTCGGAAAGGACAGGGGAGGAGACCCAGTACTTC
NA | TRBJ1-1 | TRBV13 | NA | CASSLEADSPNTEAFF | TGTGCCAGCAGCTTAGAGGCGGACAGTCCCAACACTGAAGCTTTCTTT
NA | TRBJ2-4 | TRBV21-1 | NA | CARCCRRRENIQYF | TGTGCCAGGTGTTGTAGACGGCGAGAAAACATTCAGTACTTC